The 10 T cell receptor beta chains listed next were all sequenced from one sample in a study of shared clonotypes between healthy human individuals. Clones were read by immunoSEQ multiplex PCR, and TCRdb kept only the in-frame ones, dropping some. The data contain approximately 1.5 million clones, nearly 99% of them singletons. Sequenced sample: naive CD4+ T cells sorted from blood. The subset: CD45RA+ positively selected. Source of these receptors: a man aged 30 to 45 in good health.

The gene calls are TRBV9 and TRBJ2-2, with 12 bases matching TRBD2. This CDR3 contains 19 residues. V trimming: 4 bases; J trimming: 4 bases; junction bases outside the gene matches: 14. Germline CDR1 reads SGDLS; CDR2 reads YYNGEE. The CDR3 region is CASSPTRGTSGSITGELFF. The DNA for the CDR3 is TGTGCCAGCAGCCCTACACGAGGGACTAGCGGGTCTATCACCGGGGAGCTGTTTTTT.

The gene calls are TRBV28 and TRBJ1-1; D unresolved. Trimming took off 5 bases at V and 4 bases at J, with 17 bases between the two ends. The CDR3 has 15 amino acids. Germline CDR1 reads MDHEN; CDR2 reads SYDVKM. CDR3 sequence reads: CASSTDLREGTEAFF. Written as DNA, the CDR3 is TGTGCCAGCAGTACCGACTTAAGGGAGGGCACTGAAGCTTTCTTT.

The genes are TRBV28 and TRBJ1-2, with TRBD1 matching over 9 bases. Trimming cost V 9 bases and J 4 bases; bases outside gene matches: 15. The CDR3 has 16 amino acids. The V gene's germline CDR1 is MDHEN and CDR2 SYDVKM. As DNA, the CDR3 is TGTGCCAGTGGAGACTTTACAGGGGGCAGAGGCTATGGCTACACCTTC. It codes for CASGDFTGGRGYGYTF.

The chain carries TRBV2 and TRBJ2-7, with 8 bases fitting TRBD2. V was clipped by 3 bases and J by 2 bases; unmatched bases: 6. Germline assignment: CDR1 SNHLY and CDR2 FYNNEI. CDR3 length equals 15 residues. This CDR3 is CASSEGSLAAYEQYF. CDR3 sequence (DNA): TGTGCCAGCAGTGAGGGCTCACTAGCGGCCTACGAGCAGTACTTC.

Points on this clone: Relative to the germline gene, one junction end is altered; a read error may explain this. The chain carries TRBV7-9 and TRBJ1-3; D gene uncertain. This CDR3 contains 14 residues. Germline V lookup: CDR1 SEHNR, CDR2 FQNEAQ (reference sequence). Written as DNA, the CDR3 is TGTGCCAGCAGCTCCGCCTTCTTTGGATACACCATATATTTT. Translating it yields CASSSAFFGYTIYF.

The V call is TRBV10-1, the J call TRBJ2-1; the match to TRBD2 covers 9 bases. There are 15 residues in the CDR3. Germline V gives CDR1 WNHNN, CDR2 SYGVQD (reference sequence). The junction had 6 bases not matched to a gene; V was cut back by 3 bases and J by 6 bases. CDR3 sequence: CASSENLAGSNEQFF. The CDR3 coding sequence is TGCGCCAGCAGTGAAAACCTAGCGGGAAGCAATGAGCAGTTCTTC.

This clone was found once. This rearrangement joins TRBV9 to TRBJ2-2, with TRBD2 matching 12 bases. The CDR3 is 15 amino acids. Germline CDR1 reads SGDLS; CDR2 reads YYNGEE. V shed 4 bases, J shed 7 bases, and the junction held 5 bases outside the gene matches. The CDR3: CASSLAGGAHGELFF. The CDR3 DNA sequence: TGTGCCAGCAGCCTAGCGGGAGGGGCTCACGGGGAGCTGTTTTTT.

As to this clone: The sample carries other DNA sequences with the same CDR3. The chain has TRBV6-5 and TRBJ1-2; TRBD1 agrees at 9 bases. Per the germline V gene, CDR1 is MNHEY and CDR2 is SVGAGI. There are 13 residues in the CDR3. Trimming at V came to 6 bases and at J to 4 bases, leaving 3 bases not matched to a gene. The CDR3 loop reads CASSLDRGYGYTF. In DNA, the CDR3 is TGTGCCAGCAGCCTGGACAGGGGCTATGGCTACACCTTC.

This clone was picked up one time. The chain uses TRBV20-1 and TRBJ2-1; D remains unclear. Germline V gives CDR1 DFQATT, CDR2 SNEGSKA (reference sequence). Trimming took off 5 bases at V and 9 bases at J, with 8 bases between the two ends. The length of the CDR3 is 10 residues. This CDR3 is CSALAGEQFF. DNA for the CDR3: TGCAGTGCTCTTGCAGGTGAGCAGTTCTTC.

The chain employs TRBV6-6 and TRBJ1-2; 7 bases map to TRBD1. Losses at the gene ends were 6 bases for V and 0 bases for J; bases not matched to a gene: 4. This CDR3 spans 14 amino acids. The V gene's germline CDR1 is MNHNY and CDR2 SVGAGI (reference sequence). CDR3 region: CASSGTVTNYGYTF. CDR3 sequence (DNA): TGTGCCAGCAGCGGGACAGTGACTAACTATGGCTACACCTTC.